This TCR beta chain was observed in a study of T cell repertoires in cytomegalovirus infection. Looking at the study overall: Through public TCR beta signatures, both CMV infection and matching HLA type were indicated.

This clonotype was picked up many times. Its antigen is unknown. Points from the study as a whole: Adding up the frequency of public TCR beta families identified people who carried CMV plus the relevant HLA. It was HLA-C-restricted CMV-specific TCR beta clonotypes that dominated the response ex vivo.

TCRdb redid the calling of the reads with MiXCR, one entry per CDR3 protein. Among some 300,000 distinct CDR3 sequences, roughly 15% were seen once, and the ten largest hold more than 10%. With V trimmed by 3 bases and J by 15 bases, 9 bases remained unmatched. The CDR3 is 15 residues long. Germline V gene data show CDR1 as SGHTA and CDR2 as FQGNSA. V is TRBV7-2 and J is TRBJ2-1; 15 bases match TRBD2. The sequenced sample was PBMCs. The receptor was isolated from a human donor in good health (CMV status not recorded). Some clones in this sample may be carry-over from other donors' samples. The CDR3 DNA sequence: TGTGCCAGCAGCTTGCAAAGGACTAGCGGGGGGGCGCTGTTCTTC. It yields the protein CASSLQRTSGGALFF.